This is a list of T cell receptor beta chains from one sample in a study of shared clonotypes between healthy human individuals. Sequenced by immunoSEQ multiplex PCR; TCRdb stores in-frame clones only, minus some. The sample lists some 470,000 clones, around 78% occurring once. The sample was PBMCs. Receptors were obtained from a woman between 35 and 50 years old in good health. Some clones in this sample may be carry-over from other donors' samples. Each CDR3 is given with its conserved first and last residue. Fields, in order: clone size, CDR3 length, D gene, J gene, V gene, CDR3 DNA, CDR3 protein. A D gene is named only where the DNA matches it firmly. Only part of the rows carry a size: once, few, many, or a class if the clone is expanded.

>.|14|.|TRBJ2-7|TRBV19
TGTGCCAGTAGTATTCTACACCCAGACTACGAGCAGTACTTC
CASSILHPDYEQYF
>.|15|.|TRBJ2-3|TRBV7-3
TGTGCCAGCAGCTTCGGACATCCTAGCACAGATACGCAGTATTTT
CASSFGHPSTDTQYF
>.|14|TRBD1|TRBJ2-7|TRBV9
TGTGCCAGCAGCGTAGCTCAGGGGGCGGGTGAGCAGTACTTC
CASSVAQGAGEQYF
>.|17|TRBD2|TRBJ2-7|TRBV5-1
TGCGCCAGCAGCTTCCGGACTAGCGGGAGTGGGTCCTACGAGCAGTACTTC
CASSFRTSGSGSYEQYF
>.|14|.|TRBJ1-5|TRBV30
TGTGCCTGGAGTGTCGGCAGGATAAATCAGCCCCAGCATTTT
CAWSVGRINQPQHF
>.|15|TRBD2|TRBJ2-5|TRBV29-1
TGCAGCGTTGAAGATCGGCGGGAGCGCCAAGAGACCCAGTACTTC
CSVEDRRERQETQYF
>.|14|TRBD1|TRBJ2-7|TRBV5-1
TGCGCCAGCAGCTTGGTAGGGGGCGAAAACGAGCAGTACTTC
CASSLVGGENEQYF
>.|14|TRBD2|TRBJ2-1|TRBV9
TGTGCCAGCAGCCCACAGCGGGAAGGGAATGAGCAGTTCTTC
CASSPQREGNEQFF
>once|13|.|TRBJ2-7|TRBV7-2
TGTGCCAGCAGCGAACAGGTCGGCAGGGAGCAGTACTTC
CASSEQVGREQYF
>.|15|.|TRBJ2-4|TRBV28
TGTGCCAGCAGTAGCGGTCCTGGAGCCAAAAACATTCAGTACTTC
CASSSGPGAKNIQYF
>.|14|TRBD1|TRBJ2-5|TRBV11-1
TGTGCCAGCAGCTTAACAGGGGTGCAGGAGACCCAGTACTTC
CASSLTGVQETQYF